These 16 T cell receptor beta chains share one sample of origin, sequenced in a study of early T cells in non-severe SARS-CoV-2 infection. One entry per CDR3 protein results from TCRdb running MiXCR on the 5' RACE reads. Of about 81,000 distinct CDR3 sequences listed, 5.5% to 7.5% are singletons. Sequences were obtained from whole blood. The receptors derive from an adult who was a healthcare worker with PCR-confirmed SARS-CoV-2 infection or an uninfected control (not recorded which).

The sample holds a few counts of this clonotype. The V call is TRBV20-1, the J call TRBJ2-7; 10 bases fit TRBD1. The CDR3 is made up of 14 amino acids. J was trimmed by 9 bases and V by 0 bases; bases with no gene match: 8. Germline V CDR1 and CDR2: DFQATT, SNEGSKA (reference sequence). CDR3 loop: CSARDFRQGASQYF. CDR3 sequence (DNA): TGCAGTGCTAGAGATTTTCGACAGGGGGCATCGCAGTACTTC.

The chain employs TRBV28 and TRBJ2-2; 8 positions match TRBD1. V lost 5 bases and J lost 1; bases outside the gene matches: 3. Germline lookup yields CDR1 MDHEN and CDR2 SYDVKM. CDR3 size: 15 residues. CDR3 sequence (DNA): TGTGCCAGCAGTGAAGGGACAGGGAACACCGGGGAGCTGTTTTTT. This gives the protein CASSEGTGNTGELFF. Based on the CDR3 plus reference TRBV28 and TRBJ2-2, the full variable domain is DVKVTQSSRYLVKRTGEKVFLECVQDMDHENMFWYRQDPGLGLRLIYFSYDVKMKEKGDIPEGYSVSREKKERFSLILESASTNQTSMYLCASSEGTGNTGELFFGEGSRLTVL.

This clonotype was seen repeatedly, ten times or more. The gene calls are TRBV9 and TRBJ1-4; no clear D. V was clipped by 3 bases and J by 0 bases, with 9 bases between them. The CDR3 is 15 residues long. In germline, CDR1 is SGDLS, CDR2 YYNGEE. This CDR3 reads CASSEKTATNEKLFF. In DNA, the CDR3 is TGTGCCAGCAGCGAAAAAACTGCAACTAATGAAAAACTGTTTTTT.

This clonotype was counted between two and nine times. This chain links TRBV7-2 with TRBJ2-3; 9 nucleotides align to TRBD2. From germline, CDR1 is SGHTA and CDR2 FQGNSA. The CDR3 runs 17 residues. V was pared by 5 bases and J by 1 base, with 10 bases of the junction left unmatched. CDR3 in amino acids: CASSLGRASGGTDTQYF. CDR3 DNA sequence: TGTGCCAGCAGCCTTGGGCGGGCTAGCGGGGGCACAGATACGCAGTATTTT.

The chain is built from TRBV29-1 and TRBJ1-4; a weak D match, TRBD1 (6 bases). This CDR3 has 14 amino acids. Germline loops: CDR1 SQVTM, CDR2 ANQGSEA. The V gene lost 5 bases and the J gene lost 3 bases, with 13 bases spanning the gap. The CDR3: CSVQGRGANEKLFF. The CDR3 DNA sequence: TGCAGCGTTCAAGGCAGGGGTGCTAATGAAAAACTGTTTTTT.

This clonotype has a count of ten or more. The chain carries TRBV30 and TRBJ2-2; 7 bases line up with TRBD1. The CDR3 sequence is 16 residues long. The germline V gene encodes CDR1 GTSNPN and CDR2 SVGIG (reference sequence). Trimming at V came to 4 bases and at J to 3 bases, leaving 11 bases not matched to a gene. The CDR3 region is CAWKPIGQDYTGELFF. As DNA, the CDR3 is TGTGCCTGGAAACCTATCGGACAGGACTACACCGGGGAGCTGTTTTTT.

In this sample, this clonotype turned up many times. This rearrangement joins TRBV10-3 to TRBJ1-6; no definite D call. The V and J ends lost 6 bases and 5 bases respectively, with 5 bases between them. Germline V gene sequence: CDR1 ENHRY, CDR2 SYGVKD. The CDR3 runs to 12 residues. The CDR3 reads CAIRPDNSPLHF. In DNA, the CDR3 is TGTGCCATCAGGCCTGATAATTCACCCCTCCACTTT.

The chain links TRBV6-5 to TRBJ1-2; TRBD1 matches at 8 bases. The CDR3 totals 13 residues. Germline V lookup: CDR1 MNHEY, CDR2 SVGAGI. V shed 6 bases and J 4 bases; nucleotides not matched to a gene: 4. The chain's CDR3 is CASRQTGGYGYTF. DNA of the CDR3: TGTGCCAGCAGGCAAACAGGGGGCTATGGCTACACCTTC.

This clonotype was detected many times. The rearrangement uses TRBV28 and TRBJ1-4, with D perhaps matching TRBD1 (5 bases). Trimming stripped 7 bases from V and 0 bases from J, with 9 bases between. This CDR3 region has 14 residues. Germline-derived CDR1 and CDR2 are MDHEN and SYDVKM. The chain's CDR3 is CASKWGATNEKLFF. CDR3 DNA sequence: TGTGCCAGCAAGTGGGGGGCAACTAATGAAAAACTGTTTTTT.

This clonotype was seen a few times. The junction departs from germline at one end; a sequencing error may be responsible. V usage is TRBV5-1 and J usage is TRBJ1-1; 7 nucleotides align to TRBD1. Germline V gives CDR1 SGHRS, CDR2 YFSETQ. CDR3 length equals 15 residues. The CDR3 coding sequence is TGCGCCAGCAGCCATCCGGACAGGACGAACACTGAAGCTTCCTTT. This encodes CASSHPDRTNTEASF. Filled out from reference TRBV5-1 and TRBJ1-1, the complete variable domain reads KAGVTQTPRYLIKTRGQQVTLSCSPISGHRSVSWYQQTPGQGLQFLFEYFSETQRNKGNFPGRFSGRQFSNSRSEMNVSTLELGDSALYLCASSHPDRTNTEASFGQGTRLTVV.

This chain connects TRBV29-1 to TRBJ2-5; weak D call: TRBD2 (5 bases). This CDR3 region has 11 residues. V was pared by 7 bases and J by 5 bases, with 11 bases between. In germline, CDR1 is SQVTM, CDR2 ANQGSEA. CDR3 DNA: TGCAGCGGGAGGTCCGGGGAGACCCAGTACTTC. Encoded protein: CSGRSGETQYF.

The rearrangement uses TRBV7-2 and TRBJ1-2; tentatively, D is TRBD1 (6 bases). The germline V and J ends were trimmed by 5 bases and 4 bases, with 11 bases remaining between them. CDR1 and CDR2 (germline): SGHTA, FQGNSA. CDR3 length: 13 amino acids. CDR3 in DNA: TGTGCCAGCAGCCCACGGACAGCCTATGGCTACACCTTC. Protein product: CASSPRTAYGYTF.

The CDR3, as DNA: TGTGCCATCAGTGAACTCTCGCTTTATGGCTACACCTTC. Amino acids: CAISELSLYGYTF. The J gene is TRBJ1-2, the V gene TRBV10-3; D not certain. The CDR3 length is 13 residues. Germline V gene sequence: CDR1 ENHRY, CDR2 SYGVKD. V shed 3 bases and J shed 5 bases, with 10 bases lying between them.

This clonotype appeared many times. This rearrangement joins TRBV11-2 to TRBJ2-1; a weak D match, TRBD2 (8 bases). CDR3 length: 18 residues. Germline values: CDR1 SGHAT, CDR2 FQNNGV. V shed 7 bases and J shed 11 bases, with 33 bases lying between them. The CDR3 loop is CASTTGEPGGGSPRQQFF. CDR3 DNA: TGTGCCAGCACCACAGGGGAACCCGGGGGGGGATCACCTCGTCAGCAGTTCTTC.

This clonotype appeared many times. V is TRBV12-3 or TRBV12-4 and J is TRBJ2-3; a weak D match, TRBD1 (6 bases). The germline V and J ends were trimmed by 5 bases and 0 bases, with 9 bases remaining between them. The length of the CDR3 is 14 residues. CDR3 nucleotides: TGTGCCAGCAGTGGCGGACAGAGCACAGATACGCAGTATTTT. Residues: CASSGGQSTDTQYF.

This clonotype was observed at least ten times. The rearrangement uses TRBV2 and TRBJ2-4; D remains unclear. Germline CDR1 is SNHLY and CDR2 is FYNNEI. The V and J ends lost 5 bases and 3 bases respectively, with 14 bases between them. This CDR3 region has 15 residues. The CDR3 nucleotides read TGTGCCAGCAGTCCCCGGCGGACCGTCAAAAACATTCAGTACTTC. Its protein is CASSPRRTVKNIQYF.